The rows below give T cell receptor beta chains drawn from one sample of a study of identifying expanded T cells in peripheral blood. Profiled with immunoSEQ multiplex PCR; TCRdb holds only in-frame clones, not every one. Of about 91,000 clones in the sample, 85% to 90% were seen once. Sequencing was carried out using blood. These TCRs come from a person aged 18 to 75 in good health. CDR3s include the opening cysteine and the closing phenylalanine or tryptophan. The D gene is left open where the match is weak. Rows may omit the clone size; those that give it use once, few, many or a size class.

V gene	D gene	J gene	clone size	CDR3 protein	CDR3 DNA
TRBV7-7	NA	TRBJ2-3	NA	CASSPDPDSTDTQYF	TGTGCCAGCAGCCCTGACCCGGATAGCACAGATACGCAGTATTTT
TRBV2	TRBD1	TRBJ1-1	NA	CASRAPGQGVSEAFF	TGTGCCAGCAGAGCCCCGGGACAGGGGGTGTCTGAAGCTTTCTTT
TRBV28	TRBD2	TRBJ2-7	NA	CASSQFSGNRNEQYF	TGTGCCAGCAGTCAGTTTAGCGGGAACAGGAACGAGCAGTACTTC
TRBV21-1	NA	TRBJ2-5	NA	CASSKGGARDQETQYF	TGTGCCAGCAGCAAAGGGGGGGCCAGGGACCAAGAGACCCAGTACTTC
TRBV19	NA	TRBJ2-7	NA	CASSTPFGAGAEQYF	TGTGCCAGTAGTACCCCTTTTGGAGCGGGTGCCGAGCAGTACTTC
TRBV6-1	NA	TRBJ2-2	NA	CASSGTQTGELFF	TGTGCCAGCAGTGGCACTCAGACCGGGGAGCTGTTTTTT
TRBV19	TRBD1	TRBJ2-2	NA	CASRRGQGNTGELFF	TGTGCCAGTAGACGGGGACAGGGAAACACCGGGGAGCTGTTTTTT
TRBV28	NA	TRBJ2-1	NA	CASSSYRVNEQFF	TGTGCCAGCAGTTCCTACAGGGTTAATGAGCAGTTCTTC
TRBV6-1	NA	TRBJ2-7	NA	CASSEATSGSYEQYF	TGTGCCAGCAGTGAAGCGACAAGCGGGTCTTACGAGCAGTACTTC
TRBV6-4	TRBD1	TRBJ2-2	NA	CASSPSTGGVGELFF	TGTGCCAGCAGTCCATCGACAGGGGGCGTCGGGGAGCTGTTTTTT
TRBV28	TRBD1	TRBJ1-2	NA	CASGGQGIYGYTF	TGTGCCAGCGGGGGACAGGGCATCTATGGCTACACCTTC
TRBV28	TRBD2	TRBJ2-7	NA	CASSFTSGTYEQYF	TGTGCCAGCAGTTTCACTAGCGGAACCTACGAGCAGTACTTC
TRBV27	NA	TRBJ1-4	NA	CASRRGLPNEKLFF	TGTGCCAGCAGGCGGGGTTTGCCTAATGAAAAACTGTTTTTT
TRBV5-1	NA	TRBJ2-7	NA	CASSLGIVPYEQYF	TGCGCCAGCAGCTTGGGCATCGTACCCTACGAGCAGTACTTC
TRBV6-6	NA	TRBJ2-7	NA	CASSSTAGVTHEQYF	TGTGCCAGCAGTTCTACCGCGGGTGTCACGCACGAGCAGTACTTC
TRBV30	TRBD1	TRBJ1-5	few	CAWRARGGNQPQHF	TGTGCCTGGAGAGCCAGGGGGGGAAATCAGCCCCAGCATTTT
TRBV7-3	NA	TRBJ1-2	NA	CASSPAAYGYTF	TGTGCCAGCAGCCCGGCGGCATATGGCTACACCTTC
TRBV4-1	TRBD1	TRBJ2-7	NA	CASSQDQGAHYEQYF	TGCGCCAGCAGCCAAGACCAGGGGGCCCACTACGAGCAGTACTTC
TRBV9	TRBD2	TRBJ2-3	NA	CASSVLAGEEADTQYF	TGTGCCAGCAGCGTCCTAGCGGGGGAGGAGGCAGATACGCAGTATTTT
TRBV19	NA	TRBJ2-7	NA	CASSIAPRGYEQYF	TGTGCCAGTAGTATAGCTCCTCGGGGCTACGAGCAGTACTTC
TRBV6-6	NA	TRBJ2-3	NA	CASSPGQSTDTQYF	TGTGCCAGCAGCCCCGGACAGAGCACAGATACGCAGTATTTT
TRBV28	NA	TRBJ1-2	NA	CASSLTGSSVNGYTF	TGTGCCAGCAGTTTAACAGGATCGTCGGTAAATGGCTACACCTTC
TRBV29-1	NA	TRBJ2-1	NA	CSVEPGNEQFF	TGCAGCGTTGAACCGGGGAATGAGCAGTTCTTC
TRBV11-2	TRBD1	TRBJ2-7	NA	CASSLGDRGSAEQYF	TGTGCCAGCAGCCTGGGAGACAGGGGTTCGGCCGAGCAGTACTTC
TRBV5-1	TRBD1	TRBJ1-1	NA	CASSRGQGIFHTEAFF	TGCGCCAGCAGCCGCGGACAGGGTATATTTCACACTGAAGCTTTCTTT
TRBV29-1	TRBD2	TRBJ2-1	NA	CSVDGLAGANEQFF	TGCAGCGTTGATGGACTAGCGGGAGCCAATGAGCAGTTCTTC
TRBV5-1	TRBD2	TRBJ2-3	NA	CASSRTSGSNTDTQYF	TGCGCCAGCAGCAGAACTAGCGGGAGCAACACAGATACGCAGTATTTT
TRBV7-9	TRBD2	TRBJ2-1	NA	CASSLSREAPYNEQFF	TGTGCCAGCAGCTTAAGTCGGGAGGCCCCCTACAATGAGCAGTTCTTC
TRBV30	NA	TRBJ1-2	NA	CAWSPTLYGYTF	TGTGCCTGGAGTCCAACCCTCTATGGCTACACCTTC
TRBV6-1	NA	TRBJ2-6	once	CASSELGTGVAGANVLTF	TGTGCCAGCAGTGAACTCGGAACAGGCGTTGCTGGGGCCAACGTCCTGACTTTC
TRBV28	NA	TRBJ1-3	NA	CASSLLGSGNTIYF	TGTGCCAGCAGTTTATTGGGGTCGGGAAACACCATATATTTT
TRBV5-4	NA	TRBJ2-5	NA	CASSLGHGQETQYF	TGTGCCAGCAGCTTGGGTCACGGTCAAGAGACCCAGTACTTC
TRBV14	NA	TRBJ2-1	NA	CASSPTTIVGEQFF	TGTGCCAGCAGCCCGACGACCATAGTGGGTGAGCAGTTCTTC
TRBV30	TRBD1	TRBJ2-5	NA	CAPPSGQGGIETQYF	TGTGCCCCTCCTTCGGGACAGGGAGGAATAGAGACCCAGTACTTC
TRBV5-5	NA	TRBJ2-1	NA	CASSYETGEQFF	TGTGCCAGCAGCTATGAGACGGGTGAGCAGTTCTTC
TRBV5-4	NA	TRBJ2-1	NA	CASSLEGHYNEQFF	TGTGCCAGCAGCTTGGAAGGGCATTACAATGAGCAGTTCTTC
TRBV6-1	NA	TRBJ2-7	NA	CASSEQGGPLSYEQYF	TGTGCCAGCAGTGAACAGGGAGGTCCACTCTCCTACGAGCAGTACTTC
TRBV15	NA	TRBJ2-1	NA	CATSRAASRPINEQFF	TGTGCCACCAGCAGAGCGGCTAGCAGACCGATTAATGAGCAGTTCTTC
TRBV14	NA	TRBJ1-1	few	CASSQVPGLRAFF	TGTGCCAGCAGCCAAGTGCCCGGGCTCCGGGCTTTCTTT
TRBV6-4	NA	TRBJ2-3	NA	CASSAGDTDTQYF	TGTGCCAGCAGTGCCGGGGACACAGATACGCAGTATTTT
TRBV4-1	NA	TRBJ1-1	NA	CASSQVGETTEAFF	TGCGCCAGCAGCCAAGTCGGAGAGACCACTGAAGCTTTCTTT
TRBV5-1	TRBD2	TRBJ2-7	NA	CASRPAGGPSYEQYF	TGCGCCAGCAGACCCGCGGGGGGTCCCTCCTACGAGCAGTACTTC
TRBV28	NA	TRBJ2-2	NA	CASGYINGELFF	TGTGCCAGCGGCTACATCAACGGGGAGCTGTTTTTT
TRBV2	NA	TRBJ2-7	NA	CASSPAYEQYF	TGTGCCAGCAGCCCTGCCTACGAGCAGTACTTC
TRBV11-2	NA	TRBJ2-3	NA	CASSLGGTSSTDTQYF	TGTGCCAGCAGCTTAGGGGGGACTTCTAGCACAGATACGCAGTATTTT
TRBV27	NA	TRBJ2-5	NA	CASSLADQETQYF	TGTGCCAGCAGTTTAGCGGATCAAGAGACCCAGTACTTC
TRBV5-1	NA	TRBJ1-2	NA	CASSMEGGGGYTF	TGCGCCAGCAGCATGGAGGGGGGAGGCGGCTACACCTTC
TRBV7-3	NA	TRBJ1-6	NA	CASSSSHGWGNSPLHF	TGTGCCAGCAGCTCATCGCACGGATGGGGTAATTCACCCCTCCACTTT
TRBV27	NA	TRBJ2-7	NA	CASTGEAYEQYF	TGTGCCAGCACTGGTGAAGCCTACGAGCAGTACTTC
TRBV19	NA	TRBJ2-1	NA	CASSTGTFSYNEQFF	TGTGCCAGTAGTACCGGGACCTTCTCCTACAATGAGCAGTTCTTC
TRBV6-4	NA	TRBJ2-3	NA	CASSSNGGTDTQYF	TGTGCCAGCAGTTCGAACGGGGGCACAGATACGCAGTATTTT
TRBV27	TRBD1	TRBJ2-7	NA	CASSYRSLGTVFYEQYF	TGTGCCAGCAGTTATCGTAGTTTAGGGACAGTTTTTTACGAGCAGTACTTC
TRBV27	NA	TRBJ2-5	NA	CASSFPPPETQYF	TGTGCCAGCAGTTTTCCCCCCCCCGAGACCCAGTACTTC
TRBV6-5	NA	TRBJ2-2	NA	CASSRQSNTGELFF	TGTGCCAGCAGTCGACAGAGTAACACCGGGGAGCTGTTTTTT
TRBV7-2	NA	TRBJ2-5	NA	CASSLEFGSETQYF	TGTGCCAGCAGCCTAGAATTCGGGTCAGAGACCCAGTACTTC
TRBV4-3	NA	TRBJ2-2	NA	CASSQAGATGELFF	TGCGCCAGCAGCCAAGCGGGAGCGACCGGGGAGCTGTTTTTT
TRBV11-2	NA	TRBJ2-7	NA	CASSLIRALGGQYF	TGTGCCAGCAGCCTCATCAGGGCTCTAGGCGGGCAGTACTTC
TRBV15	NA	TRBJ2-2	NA	CATSRGAGWGDTGELFF	TGTGCCACCAGCAGGGGGGCGGGGTGGGGAGACACCGGGGAGCTGTTTTTT
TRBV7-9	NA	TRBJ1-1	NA	CASSLGQGMNTEAFF	TGTGCCAGCAGCTTAGGTCAGGGTATGAACACTGAAGCTTTCTTT
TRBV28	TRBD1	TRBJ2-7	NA	CASSYRGLTNEQYF	TGTGCCAGCAGTTACAGGGGGCTTACAAACGAGCAGTACTTC